The 29 T cell receptor beta chains in this list originate from one sample, sequenced in a study of blood T cell repertoires in COVID-19. Clones were sequenced by immunoSEQ multiplex PCR, and TCRdb holds only the in-frame ones, with some missing. This table holds 72,000 or so clones, 75% to 85% found once. Material: peripheral blood. These receptors were obtained from an older man who had recovered from COVID-19.

V and J are TRBV6-1 and TRBJ2-4; 7 bases map to TRBD2. The V gene's germline CDR1 is MNHNS and CDR2 SASEGT. The CDR3 spans 16 residues. Unmatched junction bases numbered 9, after V lost 0 bases and J lost 7 bases. The CDR3 DNA is TGTGCCAGCAGTGAAGCGACGGGGAGGGCGAAGAACATTCAGTACTTC. This sequence encodes CASSEATGRAKNIQYF.

The gene calls are TRBV5-6 and TRBJ1-4; D ambiguous. CDR3 size: 15 residues. V lost 0 bases and J lost 6, with 12 bases in between. The germline CDR1 and CDR2 sequences are SGHDT and YYEEEE. CDR3 protein: CASSLVSTADEKLFF. The CDR3 DNA reads TGTGCCAGCAGCTTGGTCTCTACGGCGGATGAAAAACTGTTTTTT.

The rearrangement uses TRBV3-1 (or the pseudogene TRBV3-2) and TRBJ2-7; possibly TRBD1 for D (5 bases). The CDR3 covers 16 residues. Germline values: CDR1 LGHDT, CDR2 YNNKEL (reference sequence). The V and J ends lost 2 bases and 3 bases respectively, with 17 bases between them. The CDR3 bases are TGTGCCAGCAGCCAAATGAAAGGGGCGATGTTCTACGAGCAGTACTTC. As protein: CASSQMKGAMFYEQYF.

V is TRBV28 and J is TRBJ1-4; D is unclear. The CDR3 extends over 15 amino acids. The V and J ends lost 5 bases and 5 bases respectively, with 15 bases between them. The V gene's germline CDR1 is MDHEN and CDR2 SYDVKM. CDR3 amino acids: CASSAYGVLNEKLFF. The CDR3 region has the DNA TGTGCCAGCAGTGCCTACGGAGTCCTGAATGAAAAACTGTTTTTT.

The chain couples TRBV5-1 to TRBJ2-7, with 9 bases lining up with TRBD1. The germline gives CDR1 SGHRS, CDR2 YFSETQ. J lost 0 bases, V lost 4 bases, and 5 bases had no gene match. The CDR3 length is 15 residues. The CDR3 here is CASSADRGSSYEQYF. CDR3 nucleotides: TGCGCCAGCAGCGCCGACAGGGGGAGCTCCTACGAGCAGTACTTC.

The chain recombines TRBV6-1 with TRBJ2-7; 8 bases align to TRBD1. CDR3 length equals 15 residues. Germline-derived CDR1 and CDR2 are MNHNS and SASEGT. Unmatched junction bases numbered 12, after V lost 2 bases and J lost 9 bases. This chain's CDR3 is CASSEKGTGLYRQYF. CDR3 coding DNA: TGTGCCAGCAGTGAAAAGGGGACAGGCCTCTATCGGCAGTACTTC.

This chain connects TRBV28 to TRBJ2-1; tentatively, D is TRBD1 (5 bases). The CDR3 is 12 residues long. Germline values: CDR1 MDHEN, CDR2 SYDVKM. V was cut by 1 base and J by 14 bases, with 12 bases left in between. The CDR3 coding sequence is TGTGCCAGCAGTTTATTTGGGGCAGGGAAGTTCTTC. It specifies CASSLFGAGKFF.

The V gene is TRBV28, the J gene TRBJ1-3, with D possibly TRBD1 on 6 matching bases. The germline CDR1 and CDR2 sequences are MDHEN and SYDVKM. Trimming took off 3 bases at V and 7 bases at J, with 31 bases between the two ends. The CDR3 is 20 residues long. Written as DNA, the CDR3 is TGTGCCAGCAGTTTTTGGCGATACAGAAACAGGACAGTGCCTCGGAACACCATATATTTT. Translated, it gives CASSFWRYRNRTVPRNTIYF.

The chain is built from TRBV19 and TRBJ1-1; TRBD1 matches at 8 bases. The CDR3 contains 16 residues. V shed 6 bases, J shed 2 bases, and the junction held 11 bases outside the gene matches. Germline loops: CDR1 LNHDA, CDR2 SQIVND (reference sequence). The DNA for the CDR3 is TGTGCCAGTAGGCGACCCGGGACAGGTTCAAACACTGAAGCTTTCTTT. Protein: CASRRPGTGSNTEAFF.

This clone has only one observation. The chain employs TRBV28 and TRBJ1-1; the D is unclear. The CDR3 spans 12 residues. Trimming removed 10 bases at V and 11 bases at J, with 20 bases between. Per the germline V gene, CDR1 is MDHEN and CDR2 is SYDVKM. The CDR3 DNA follows: TGTGCCACCAGCCAATATCCCCGAGGGGCTTTCTTT. Protein sequence: CATSQYPRGAFF. The whole variable domain, filled in from reference TRBV28 and TRBJ1-1, reads DVKVTQSSRYLVKRTGEKVFLECVQDMDHENMFWYRQDPGLGLRLIYFSYDVKMKEKGDIPEGYSVSREKKERFSLILESASTNQTSMYLCATSQYPRGAFFGQGTRLTVV.

The chain combines TRBV2 with TRBJ1-1, with D unclear. Trimming removed 8 bases from V and 4 bases from J, with 14 bases in between. CDR1 and CDR2 (germline): SNHLY, FYNNEI. CDR3 length equals 13 residues. In DNA form, the CDR3 reads TGTGCCAGCGACCTAAAAGGAGGCACTGAAGCTTTCTTT. Encoded protein: CASDLKGGTEAFF.

This chain links TRBV7-2 with TRBJ2-2, with a tentative D call TRBD2 (6 bases). Germline-derived CDR1 and CDR2 are SGHTA and FQGNSA. Trimming cost V 5 bases and J 3 bases, with 10 bases left between them. CDR3 size: 14 residues. In DNA, the CDR3 is TGTGCCAGCAGCCCCCGGGACTACACCGGGGAGCTGTTTTTT. The encoded protein is CASSPRDYTGELFF.

This clone was counted a few times. The chain is built from TRBV28 and TRBJ1-1, with 10 bases fitting TRBD1. The CDR3 has 16 residues. V was clipped by 5 bases and J by 4 bases; unmatched bases: 10. Germline V gives CDR1 MDHEN, CDR2 SYDVKM. CDR3 nucleotide sequence: TGTGCCAGCAGTCCCACGGGCTGGACAGGGGGCACTGAAGCTTTCTTT. Amino acid sequence: CASSPTGWTGGTEAFF.

This clone was counted at least ten times. The genes are TRBV12-3 or TRBV12-4 and TRBJ2-5; 7 nucleotides match TRBD2. The trim removed 8 bases at V and 4 bases at J, leaving 7 bases unmatched. CDR3 size: 13 residues. CDR3 DNA: TGTGCCAGCGGATCTACGGGGGGAGAGACCCAGTACTTC. Translated, it gives CASGSTGGETQYF.

The J gene is TRBJ2-7, the V gene TRBV18; D is unresolved. The CDR3 extends over 13 amino acids. The germline gives CDR1 KGHSH, CDR2 LQKENI. V was trimmed by 3 bases and J by 1 base, leaving 7 bases between them. This CDR3 reads CASSPAQSYEQYF. For the CDR3, the DNA is TGTGCCAGCTCACCCGCACAATCCTACGAGCAGTACTTC.

This clone has only one observation. The chain combines TRBV7-2 with TRBJ2-5; 8 nucleotides align to TRBD2. Trimming removed 10 bases from V and 3 bases from J; junction bases left unmatched: 7. CDR3 length: 13 amino acids. Germline-derived CDR1 and CDR2 are SGHTA and FQGNSA. This CDR3 reads CATRGGDEETQYF. In DNA, the CDR3 is TGTGCCACCCGGGGGGGGGATGAAGAGACCCAGTACTTC.

This sequence joins TRBV15 and TRBJ2-7; maybe TRBD2 (6 bases). The V end was cut by 0 bases, the J end by 2 bases, with 11 bases between. The CDR3 consists of 15 residues. Germline CDR1 LNHNV, CDR2 YYDKDF (reference sequence). Here the CDR3 DNA reads TGTGCCACCAGCAGAGATGTAGCGGACGCCTACGAGCAGTACTTC. Its translation: CATSRDVADAYEQYF. Full variable domain (remainder filled in from reference TRBV15 and TRBJ2-7): DAMVIQNPRYQVTQFGKPVTLSCSQTLNHNVMYWYQQKSSQAPKLLFHYYDKDFNNEADTPDNFQSRRPNTSFCFLDIRSPGLGDTAMYLCATSRDVADAYEQYFGPGTRLTVT.

This rearrangement joins TRBV29-1 to TRBJ2-7, with 16 bases that match TRBD2. This CDR3 comprises 15 residues. Germline assignment: CDR1 SQVTM and CDR2 ANQGSEA. Germline trimming cut 5 bases from V and 5 bases from J; bases unmatched to any gene: 6. CDR3 in amino acids: CSVLGTSGRVDEQYF. CDR3 sequence (DNA): TGCAGCGTTTTGGGGACTAGCGGGAGGGTCGACGAGCAGTACTTC.

As DNA, the CDR3 is TGTGCCAGCAGTTCCAGGACAGGGTCTTTGGGCGAGCAGTACTTC. It translates to CASSSRTGSLGEQYF. This sequence joins TRBV27 and TRBJ2-7, with 8 nucleotides matching TRBD1. Germline assignment: CDR1 MNHEY and CDR2 SMNVEV (reference sequence). The CDR3 spans 15 residues. Unmatched junction bases numbered 11, after V lost 4 bases and J lost 6 bases.

As concerns this clone: The germline gene is not matched at one end of the junction; a read error may be the cause. CDR3 in DNA: TGTGCCAGCAGCCCCGACAGGGACTCCTACCAGCAGTACTTC. Translation: CASSPDRDSYQQYF. The V call is TRBV7-3, the J call TRBJ2-7, with D perhaps TRBD1 (7 bases). There are 14 residues in the CDR3. Germline V gives CDR1 SGHTA, CDR2 FQGTGA.

The chain carries TRBV27 and TRBJ1-5; weak D call: TRBD1 (5 bases). The CDR3 sequence is 15 residues long. Per the germline V gene, CDR1 is MNHEY and CDR2 is SMNVEV (reference sequence). Between the trimmed V and J ends, which lost 5 bases and 3 bases, there was a span of 14 bases. The CDR3 sequence: CASSGSRDTNQPQHF. As DNA, the CDR3 is TGTGCCAGCAGTGGGTCCAGGGATACCAATCAGCCCCAGCATTTT.

The V gene is TRBV9, the J gene TRBJ2-3; 7 nucleotides agree with TRBD2. This CDR3 has 15 residues. V dropped 5 bases and J dropped 2; count of bases not matched to a gene: 8. CDR1 is SGDLS and CDR2 is YYNGEE in the germline V gene. The CDR3 here is CASRAPGLHTDTQYF. The CDR3 coding sequence is TGTGCCAGCAGAGCTCCGGGACTACACACAGATACGCAGTATTTT.

The chain has TRBV28 and TRBJ1-5; D is undetermined. Germline lookup yields CDR1 MDHEN and CDR2 SYDVKM. The ends were cut back, 5 bases at V and 1 base at J, with 12 bases in the middle. The CDR3 runs 15 residues. The CDR3 nucleotides are TGTGCCAGCAGTGGTCCTACGCGCAGCAATCAGCCCCAGCATTTT. Its translation is CASSGPTRSNQPQHF. Complete variable domain (other parts from reference TRBV28 and TRBJ1-5): DVKVTQSSRYLVKRTGEKVFLECVQDMDHENMFWYRQDPGLGLRLIYFSYDVKMKEKGDIPEGYSVSREKKERFSLILESASTNQTSMYLCASSGPTRSNQPQHFGDGTRLSIL.

Only a few counts were recorded for this clone. The J gene is TRBJ2-5, the V gene TRBV18; 8 bases fit TRBD2. The germline gives CDR1 KGHSH, CDR2 LQKENI. The CDR3 has 16 amino acids. J gave up 1 base and V 6 bases, and 10 bases lay outside the gene matches. This CDR3 reads CASSLTRGGPQETQYF. DNA for the CDR3: TGTGCCAGCTCCCTTACTCGCGGGGGGCCCCAAGAGACCCAGTACTTC. The full variable domain, its missing parts supplied by reference TRBV18 and TRBJ2-5, is NAGVMQNPRHLVRRRGQEARLRCSPMKGHSHVYWYRQLPEEGLKFMVYLQKENIIDESGMPKERFSAEFPKEGPSILRIQQVVRGDSAAYFCASSLTRGGPQETQYFGPGTRLLVL.

J is TRBJ2-3 and V is TRBV29-1, with D perhaps matching TRBD2 (6 bases). The CDR3 has 15 amino acids. CDR1 is SQVTM, CDR2 ANQGSEA, per germline. V lost 6 bases to trimming and J lost 4 bases, with 20 bases between them. The CDR3 here is CSVSGVGGPSDTQYF. The CDR3 DNA is TGCAGCGTCTCGGGGGTTGGCGGGCCCTCAGATACGCAGTATTTT.

This clone was seen once. The chain carries TRBV25-1 and TRBJ1-1; D ambiguous. The CDR3 covers 12 residues. Germline V gene sequence: CDR1 MGHDK, CDR2 SYGVNS. The V end was cut by 0 bases, the J end by 11 bases, with 10 bases between. This CDR3 is CASSEYPGSAFF. The CDR3 nucleotides are TGTGCCAGCAGTGAATATCCGGGGTCGGCTTTCTTT.

The V and J genes are TRBV5-1 and TRBJ1-6; 9 bases match TRBD1. In germline, CDR1 is SGHRS, CDR2 YFSETQ. CDR3 length equals 20 residues. After removal of 1 base from V and 8 bases from J, the junction contained 19 bases not matched to a gene. The CDR3 loop is CASSLTLGQGFARSDSPLHF. DNA for the CDR3: TGCGCCAGCAGCTTGACCCTTGGACAGGGGTTCGCCAGAAGTGATTCACCCCTCCACTTT.

The chain joins TRBV11-3 to TRBJ2-2, with D maybe TRBD1 (6 bases). The CDR3 extends over 19 amino acids. Trimming shortened V by 2 bases and J by 2 bases, and 21 bases separated the two germline ends. CDR1 and CDR2 (germline): SGHNT, YENEEA. Here the CDR3 DNA reads TGTGCCAGCAGCTTAATCCCTAAAATACAACAGGGTAACACCGGGGAGCTGTTTTTT. It is translated as CASSLIPKIQQGNTGELFF.

The CDR3 DNA follows: TGTGCCAGCAGCCCCCCTGGAGGCACCGGGGAGCTGTTTTTT. It translates to CASSPPGGTGELFF. This chain connects TRBV7-2 to TRBJ2-2; maybe TRBD2 (5 bases). The CDR3 totals 14 residues. Trimming stripped 5 bases from V and 4 bases from J, with 11 bases between. The germline V gene has CDR1 SGHTA and CDR2 FQGNSA.